The rows below give T cell receptor beta chains drawn from one sample of a study of shared clonotypes between healthy human individuals. TCRdb's table, derived via immunoSEQ multiplex PCR, lists solely in-frame clones and lacks some. The sample has some 1 million clones, about 76% seen once. Sequenced input: memory CD4+ T cells sorted from blood. The receptors here all came from a man in his late teens or twenties in good health. The CDR3 runs from the conserved cysteine through the conserved F or W.

V gene,CDR3 protein
TRBV19,CASSITFSENQPQHF
TRBV5-1,CASSDGQIGGGYTF
TRBV28,CASSPGVVRNSPLHF
TRBV27,CASSPRTGSYEQYF
TRBV5-4,CASSLGDYEQYF
TRBV5-6,CASSLLSGSDEQYF
TRBV19,CASNSLRSGDNSPLHF
TRBV20-1,CSGADTYEQYF
TRBV2,CASSQGGQGNEQFF
TRBV5-6,CASSSRQGVSTEAFF
TRBV14,CASSQQETGEQYF
TRBV29-1,CSVYRGLRNGYTF
TRBV5-4,CASSSLQGNNYGYTF
TRBV9,CASSVGGSGASYNEQFF
TRBV19,CASSRGQGMNTEAFF
TRBV7-2,CASSSTGTGGYEQYF
TRBV5-8,CASSADRVYAEAFF
TRBV5-1,CASSPLDGGQETQYF
TRBV7-6,CASSQQISDTQYF
TRBV9,CASSVATGGKDTQYF
TRBV27,CASKAGGPTDTQYF
TRBV7-2,CASSLVGHLTGELFF
TRBV5-1,CASSLVGSGYTEAFF